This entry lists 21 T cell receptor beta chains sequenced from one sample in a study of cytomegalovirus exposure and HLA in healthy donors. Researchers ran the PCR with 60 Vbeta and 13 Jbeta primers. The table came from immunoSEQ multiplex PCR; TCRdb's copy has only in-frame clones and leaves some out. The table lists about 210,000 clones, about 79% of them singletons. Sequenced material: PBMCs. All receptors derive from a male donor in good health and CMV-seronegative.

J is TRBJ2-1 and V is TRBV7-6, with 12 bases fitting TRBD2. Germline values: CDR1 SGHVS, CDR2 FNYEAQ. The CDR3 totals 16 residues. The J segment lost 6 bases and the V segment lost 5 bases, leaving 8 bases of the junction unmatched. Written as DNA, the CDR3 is TGTGCCAGCAGCCCATCTAGCGGGGGGGCACGCAATGAGCAGTTCTTC. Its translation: CASSPSSGGARNEQFF.

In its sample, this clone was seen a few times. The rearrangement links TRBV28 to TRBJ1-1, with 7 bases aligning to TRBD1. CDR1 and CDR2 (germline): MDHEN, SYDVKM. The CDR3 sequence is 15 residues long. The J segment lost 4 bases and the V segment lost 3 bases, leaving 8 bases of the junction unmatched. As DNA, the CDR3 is TGTGCCAGCAGTTTTTACCAGGGGGGCGGCACTGAAGCTTTCTTT. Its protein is CASSFYQGGGTEAFF.

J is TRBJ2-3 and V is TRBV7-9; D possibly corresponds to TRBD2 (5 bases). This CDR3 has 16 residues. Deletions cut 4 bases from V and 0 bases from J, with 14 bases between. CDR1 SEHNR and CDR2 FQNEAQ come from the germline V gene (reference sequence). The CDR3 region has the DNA TGTGCCAGCAGCTCTGCGGGCGTTCCTAGCACAGATACGCAGTATTTT. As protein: CASSSAGVPSTDTQYF.

The CDR3, as DNA: TGTGCCAGCAGTTCGGCAGGGGGACAAACCGGGGAGCTGTTTTTT. Translation gives CASSSAGGQTGELFF. The J gene is TRBJ2-2, the V gene TRBV27; TRBD1 matches 7 bases. With 4 bases clipped from V and 5 bases from J, the junction kept 7 bases outside the gene matches. Germline assignment: CDR1 MNHEY and CDR2 SMNVEV (reference sequence). The CDR3 runs 15 residues.

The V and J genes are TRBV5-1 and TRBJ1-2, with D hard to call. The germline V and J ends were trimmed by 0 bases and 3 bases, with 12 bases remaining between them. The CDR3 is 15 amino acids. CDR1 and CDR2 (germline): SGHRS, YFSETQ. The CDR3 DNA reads TGCGCCAGCAGCTTGGATAACGGGGTCGACTATGGCTACACCTTC. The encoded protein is CASSLDNGVDYGYTF. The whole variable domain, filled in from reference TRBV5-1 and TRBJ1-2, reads KAGVTQTPRYLIKTRGQQVTLSCSPISGHRSVSWYQQTPGQGLQFLFEYFSETQRNKGNFPGRFSGRQFSNSRSEMNVSTLELGDSALYLCASSLDNGVDYGYTFGSGTRLTVV.

The CDR3 DNA is TGTGCCAGCAGTTCAAGAGTCAGGGGGACCTATGGCTACACCTTC. It translates to CASSSRVRGTYGYTF. J is TRBJ1-2 and V is TRBV7-2; TRBD1 aligns across 7 bases. The V gene's germline CDR1 is SGHTA and CDR2 FQGNSA. CDR3 length: 15 amino acids. Trimming removed 6 bases from V and 4 bases from J; junction bases left unmatched: 11.

CDR3 sequence (DNA): TGTGCCAGCAGTTACGCGGGGGGACGAGCTGAAGCTTTCTTT. It translates to CASSYAGGRAEAFF. This chain joins TRBV6-5 and TRBJ1-1; D perhaps matches TRBD1 (5 bases). Trimming shortened V by 2 bases and J by 6 bases, and 13 bases separated the two germline ends. Germline-derived CDR1 and CDR2 are MNHEY and SVGAGI. This CDR3 is built from 14 residues.

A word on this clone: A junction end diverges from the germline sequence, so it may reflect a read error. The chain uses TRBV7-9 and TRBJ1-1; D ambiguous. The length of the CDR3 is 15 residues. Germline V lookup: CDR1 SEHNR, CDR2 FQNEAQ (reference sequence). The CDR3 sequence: CSSSLPVRDLSEAFF. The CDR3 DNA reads TGTTCCAGCAGCTTACCTGTTCGGGATCTATCTGAAGCTTTCTTT.

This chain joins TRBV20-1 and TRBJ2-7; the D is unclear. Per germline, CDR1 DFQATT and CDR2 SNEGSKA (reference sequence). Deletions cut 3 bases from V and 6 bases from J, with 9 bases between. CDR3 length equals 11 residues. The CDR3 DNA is TGCAGTGCTAGGCCGGTGAGCGAGCAGTACTTC. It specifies CSARPVSEQYF.

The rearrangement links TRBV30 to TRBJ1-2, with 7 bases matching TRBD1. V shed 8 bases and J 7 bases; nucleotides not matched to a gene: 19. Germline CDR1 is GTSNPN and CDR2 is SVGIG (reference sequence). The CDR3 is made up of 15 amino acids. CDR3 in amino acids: CARTGTALGGSGYTF. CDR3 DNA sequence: TGTGCCCGAACCGGGACAGCGTTAGGTGGTAGTGGCTACACCTTC.

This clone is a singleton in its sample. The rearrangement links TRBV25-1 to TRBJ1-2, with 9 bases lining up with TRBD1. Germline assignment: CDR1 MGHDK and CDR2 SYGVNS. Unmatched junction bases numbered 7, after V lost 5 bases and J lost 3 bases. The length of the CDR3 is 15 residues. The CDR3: CASSRSGQGYYGYTF. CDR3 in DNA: TGTGCCAGCAGTCGGTCGGGACAGGGTTACTATGGCTACACCTTC.

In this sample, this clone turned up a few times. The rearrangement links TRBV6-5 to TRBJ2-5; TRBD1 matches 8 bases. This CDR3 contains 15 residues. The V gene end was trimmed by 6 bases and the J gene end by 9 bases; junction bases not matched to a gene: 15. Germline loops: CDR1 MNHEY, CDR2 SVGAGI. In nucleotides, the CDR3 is TGTGCCAGCAGACGACAGGGGCTTAGGAGCCGGGCCCAGTACTTC. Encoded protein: CASRRQGLRSRAQYF.

The CDR3 coding sequence is TGCGCCAGCAGCCAAGATTTTGGGACAGGGGGATACAATGAGCAGTTCTTC. It is translated as CASSQDFGTGGYNEQFF. The V call is TRBV4-3, the J call TRBJ2-1; 11 nucleotides align to TRBD1. There are 17 residues in the CDR3. Germline CDR1 is LGHNA and CDR2 is YSLEER. V gave up 0 bases and J gave up 4 bases; unmatched junction bases: 5.

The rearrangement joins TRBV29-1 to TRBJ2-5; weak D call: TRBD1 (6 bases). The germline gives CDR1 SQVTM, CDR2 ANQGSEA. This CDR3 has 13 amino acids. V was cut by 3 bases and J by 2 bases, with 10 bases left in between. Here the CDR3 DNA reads TGCAGCGTTGAGAAGGACAGACAAGAGACCCAGTACTTC. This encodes CSVEKDRQETQYF.

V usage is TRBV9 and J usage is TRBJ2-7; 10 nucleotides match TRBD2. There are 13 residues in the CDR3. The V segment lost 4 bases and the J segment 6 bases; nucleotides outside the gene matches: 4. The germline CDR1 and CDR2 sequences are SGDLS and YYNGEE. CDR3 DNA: TGTGCCAGCAGCCTGGGACTAGCGAGCGAGCAGTACTTC. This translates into CASSLGLASEQYF. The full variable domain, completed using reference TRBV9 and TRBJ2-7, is DSGVTQTPKHLITATGQRVTLRCSPRSGDLSVYWYQQSLDQGLQFLIQYYNGEERAKGNILERFSAQQFPDLHSELNLSSLELGDSALYFCASSLGLASEQYFGPGTRLTVT.

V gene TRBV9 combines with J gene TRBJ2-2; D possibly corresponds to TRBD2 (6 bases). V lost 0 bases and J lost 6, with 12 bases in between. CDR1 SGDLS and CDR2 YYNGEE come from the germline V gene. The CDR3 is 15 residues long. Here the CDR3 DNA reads TGTGCCAGCAGCGTAGGGGACTCTAGGGCCGGGGAGCTGTTTTTT. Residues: CASSVGDSRAGELFF.

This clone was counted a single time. This CDR3 is CASSLLPQGANGYTF. The CDR3, as DNA: TGCGCCAGCAGCTTGCTCCCTCAGGGGGCTAATGGCTACACCTTC. This chain joins TRBV5-1 and TRBJ1-2; 8 positions agree with TRBD1. CDR1 SGHRS and CDR2 YFSETQ come from the germline V gene. The J segment lost 6 bases and the V segment lost 1 base, leaving 8 bases of the junction unmatched. The CDR3 extends over 15 amino acids.

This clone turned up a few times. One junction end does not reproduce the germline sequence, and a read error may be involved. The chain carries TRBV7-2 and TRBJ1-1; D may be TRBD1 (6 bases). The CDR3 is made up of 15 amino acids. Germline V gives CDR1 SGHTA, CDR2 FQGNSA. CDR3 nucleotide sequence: TGCGCCAGCAGCCGCTTTGGGGAGGGGGGCACTGAAGCTTTCTTT. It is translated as CASSRFGEGGTEAFF.

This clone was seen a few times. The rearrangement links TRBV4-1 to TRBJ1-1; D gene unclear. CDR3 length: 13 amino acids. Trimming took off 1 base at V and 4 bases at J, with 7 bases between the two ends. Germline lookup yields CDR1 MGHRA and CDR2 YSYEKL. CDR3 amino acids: CASSQAGITEAFF. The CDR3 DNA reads TGCGCCAGCAGCCAAGCGGGGATCACTGAAGCTTTCTTT.

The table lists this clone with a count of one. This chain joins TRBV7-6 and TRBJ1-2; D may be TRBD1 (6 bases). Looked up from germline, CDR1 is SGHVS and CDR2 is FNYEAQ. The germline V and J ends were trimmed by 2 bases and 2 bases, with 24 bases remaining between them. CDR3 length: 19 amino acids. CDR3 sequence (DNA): TGTGCCAGCAGCTTACCCCCCCGAATAGACAGGTCCCTCAACTATGGCTACACCTTC. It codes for CASSLPPRIDRSLNYGYTF.

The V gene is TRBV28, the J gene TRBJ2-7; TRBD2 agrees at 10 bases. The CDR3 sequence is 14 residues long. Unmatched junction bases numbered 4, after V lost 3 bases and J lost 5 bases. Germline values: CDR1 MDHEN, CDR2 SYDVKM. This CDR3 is CASSFGTSVHEQYF. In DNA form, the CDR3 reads TGTGCCAGCAGTTTCGGGACTAGCGTCCACGAGCAGTACTTC.